This TCR beta chain appears in the sequencing data of a study of blood T cell repertoires in COVID-19. As for the study in general: Acute-phase and convalescent COVID-19 samples originated in the United States, Italy and Spain. PBMCs, B-cell-depleted T cells, or T cells provided the cDNA or gDNA that made up the material.

In its sample, this clone was seen once. Those enrolled, adults aged about 18 to 89 years, came from about two dozen US areas. It was within 2 weeks before study entry that exposed participants met a COVID-19 case. The V end lost 1 base, the J end lost 5 bases, and 15 bases lay between the germline ends. Per germline, CDR1 MNHEY and CDR2 SVGEGT. The CDR3 sequence is 15 residues long. Repertoires were generated with immunoSEQ multiplex PCR, while TCRdb's copy carries only in-frame clones and drops some. The sample shows 150,000 to 200,000 clones, approximately 88% of them seen only once. The sequencing sample was made of PBMCs or T cells enriched from blood (not recorded which). The sequence was collected from a man between 70 and 80 years old who had been exposed to COVID-19. The V call is TRBV6-2 or TRBV6-3, the J call TRBJ2-7; possibly TRBD2 for D (6 bases). CDR3 DNA: TGTGCCAGCAGTTACTTGGGGACGGGACTCGACGAGCAGTACTTC. It specifies CASSYLGTGLDEQYF.